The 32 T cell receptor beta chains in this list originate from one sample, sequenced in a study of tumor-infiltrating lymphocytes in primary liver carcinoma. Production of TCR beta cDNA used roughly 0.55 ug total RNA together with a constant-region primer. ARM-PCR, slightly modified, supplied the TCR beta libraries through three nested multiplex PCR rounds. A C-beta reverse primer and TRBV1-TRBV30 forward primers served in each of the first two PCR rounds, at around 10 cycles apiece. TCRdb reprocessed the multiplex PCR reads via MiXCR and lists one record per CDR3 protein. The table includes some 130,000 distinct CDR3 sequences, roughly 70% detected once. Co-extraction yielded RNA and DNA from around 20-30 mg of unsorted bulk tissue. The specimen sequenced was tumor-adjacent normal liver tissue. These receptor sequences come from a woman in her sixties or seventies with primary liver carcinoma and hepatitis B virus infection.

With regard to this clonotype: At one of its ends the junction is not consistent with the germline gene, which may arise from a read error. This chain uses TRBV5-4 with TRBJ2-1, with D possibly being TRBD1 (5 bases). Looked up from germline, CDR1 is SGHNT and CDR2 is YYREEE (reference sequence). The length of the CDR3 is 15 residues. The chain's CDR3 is CAISLVQGASDEKFF. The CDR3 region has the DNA TGTGCCATCAGCTTGGTTCAGGGCGCTTCGGATGAGAAGTTCTTC.

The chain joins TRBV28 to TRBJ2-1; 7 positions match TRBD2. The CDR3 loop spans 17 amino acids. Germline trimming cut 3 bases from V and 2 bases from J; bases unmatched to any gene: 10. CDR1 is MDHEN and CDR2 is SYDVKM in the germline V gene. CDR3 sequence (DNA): TGTGCCAGCAGTTTGGTAGTCGGGAGGTCCCCCTACAATGAGCAGTTCTTC. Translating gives CASSLVVGRSPYNEQFF.

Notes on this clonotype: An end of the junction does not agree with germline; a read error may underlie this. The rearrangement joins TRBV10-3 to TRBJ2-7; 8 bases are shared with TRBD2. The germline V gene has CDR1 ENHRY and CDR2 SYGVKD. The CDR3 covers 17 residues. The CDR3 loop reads CAINESFGRAGGNEQYF. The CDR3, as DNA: TGTGCCATCAATGAGTCTTTCGGGAGGGCCGGGGGGAACGAGCAGTACTTC.

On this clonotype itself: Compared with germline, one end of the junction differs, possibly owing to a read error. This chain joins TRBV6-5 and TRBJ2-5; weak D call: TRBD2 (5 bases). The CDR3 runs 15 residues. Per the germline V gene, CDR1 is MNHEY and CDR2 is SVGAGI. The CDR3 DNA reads TGTGCCAGCAGTTACATTGGTGCAGGAGGAGAGACTCAGTACTTC. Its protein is CASSYIGAGGETQYF.

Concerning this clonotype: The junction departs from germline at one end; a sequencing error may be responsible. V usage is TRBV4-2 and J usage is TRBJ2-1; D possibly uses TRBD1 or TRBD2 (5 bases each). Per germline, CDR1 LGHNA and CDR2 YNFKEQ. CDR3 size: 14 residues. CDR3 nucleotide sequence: TGTGCGAGCAGCCTGGGGGACTCCTACAATGAGCAGTTCTTC. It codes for CASSLGDSYNEQFF.

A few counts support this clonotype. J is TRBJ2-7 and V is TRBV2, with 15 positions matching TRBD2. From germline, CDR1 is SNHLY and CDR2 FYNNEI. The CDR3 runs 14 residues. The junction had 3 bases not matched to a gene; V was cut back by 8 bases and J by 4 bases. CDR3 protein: CASLGLAGGYEQYF. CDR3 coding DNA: TGTGCCAGCCTCGGACTAGCGGGAGGGTACGAGCAGTACTTC.

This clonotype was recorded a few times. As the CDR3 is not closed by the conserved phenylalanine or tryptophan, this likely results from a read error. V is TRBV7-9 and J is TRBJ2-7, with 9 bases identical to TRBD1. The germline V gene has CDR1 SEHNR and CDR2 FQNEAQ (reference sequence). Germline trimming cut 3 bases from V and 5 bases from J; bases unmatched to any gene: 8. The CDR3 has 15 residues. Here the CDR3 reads CASSFPGTGLNEQYL. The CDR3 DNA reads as TGTGCCAGCAGCTTTCCCGGGACAGGGCTCAACGAGCAGTACTTA.

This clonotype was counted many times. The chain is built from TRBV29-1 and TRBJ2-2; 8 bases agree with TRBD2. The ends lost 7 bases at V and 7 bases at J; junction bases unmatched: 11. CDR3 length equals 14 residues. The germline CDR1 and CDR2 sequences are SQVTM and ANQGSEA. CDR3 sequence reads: CSAGGGMDIGELFF. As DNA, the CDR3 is TGCAGCGCGGGAGGGGGGATGGACATCGGGGAGCTGTTTTTT.

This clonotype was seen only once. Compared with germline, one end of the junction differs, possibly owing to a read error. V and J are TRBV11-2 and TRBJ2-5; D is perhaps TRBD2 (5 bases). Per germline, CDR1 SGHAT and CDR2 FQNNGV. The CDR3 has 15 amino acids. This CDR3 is CAISLDETGLGTQYF. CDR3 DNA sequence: TGTGCCATCAGCTTAGATGAGACGGGGTTGGGGACCCAGTACTTC.

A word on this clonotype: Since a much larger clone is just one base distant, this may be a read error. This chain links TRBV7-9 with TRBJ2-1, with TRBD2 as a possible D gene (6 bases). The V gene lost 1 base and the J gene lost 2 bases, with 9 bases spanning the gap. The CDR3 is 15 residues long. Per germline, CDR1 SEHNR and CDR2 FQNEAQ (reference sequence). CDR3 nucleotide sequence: TGTGCCAGCAGCTTAGGCGGGGCCACCTACAATGAGCAGTTCTTC. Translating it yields CASSLGGATYNEQFF. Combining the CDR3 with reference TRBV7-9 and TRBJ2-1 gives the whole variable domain DTGVSQNPRHKITKRGQNVTFRCDPISEHNRLYWYRQTLGQGPEFLTYFQNEAQLEKSRLLSDRFSAERPKGSFSTLEIQRTEQGDSAMYLCASSLGGATYNEQFFGPGTRLTVL.

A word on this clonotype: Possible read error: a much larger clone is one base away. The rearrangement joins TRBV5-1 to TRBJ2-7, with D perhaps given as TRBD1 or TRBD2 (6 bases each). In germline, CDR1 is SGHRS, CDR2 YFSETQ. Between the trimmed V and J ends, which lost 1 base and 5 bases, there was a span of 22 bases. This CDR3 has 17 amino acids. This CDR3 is CASSLRWGAQSLDEQYF. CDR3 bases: TGCGCCAGCAGCTTGAGGTGGGGGGCCCAGTCGCTGGACGAGCAGTACTTC.

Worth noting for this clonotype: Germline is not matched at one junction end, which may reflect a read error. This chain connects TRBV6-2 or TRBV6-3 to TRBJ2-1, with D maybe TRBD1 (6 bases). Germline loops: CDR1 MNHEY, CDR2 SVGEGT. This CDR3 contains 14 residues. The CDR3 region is CAITQGSSYNEEFF. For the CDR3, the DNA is TGTGCCATCACCCAGGGGAGCTCCTACAATGAGGAGTTCTTC.

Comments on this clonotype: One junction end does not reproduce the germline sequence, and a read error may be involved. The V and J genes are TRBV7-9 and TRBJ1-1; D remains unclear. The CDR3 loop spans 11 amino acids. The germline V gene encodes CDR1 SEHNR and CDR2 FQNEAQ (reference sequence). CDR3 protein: CASSPDFEVFF. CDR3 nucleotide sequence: TGTGCCAGCAGCCCCGACTTTGAAGTTTTCTTT.

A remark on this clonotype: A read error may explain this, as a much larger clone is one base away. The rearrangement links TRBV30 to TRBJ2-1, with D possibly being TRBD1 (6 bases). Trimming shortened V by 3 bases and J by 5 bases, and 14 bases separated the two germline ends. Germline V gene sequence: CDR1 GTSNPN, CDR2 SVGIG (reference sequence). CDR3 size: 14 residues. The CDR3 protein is CAWRQGRLNNEQFF. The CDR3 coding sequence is TGTGCCTGGAGACAGGGACGGCTAAACAATGAGCAGTTCTTC.

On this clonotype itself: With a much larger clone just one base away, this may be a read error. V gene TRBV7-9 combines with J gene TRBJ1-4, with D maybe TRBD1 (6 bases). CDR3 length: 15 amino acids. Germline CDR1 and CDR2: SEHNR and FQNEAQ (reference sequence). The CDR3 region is CASSSTQGINEKLVF. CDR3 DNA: TGTGCCAGCAGCTCCACTCAGGGGATTAATGAAAAACTGGTTTTT. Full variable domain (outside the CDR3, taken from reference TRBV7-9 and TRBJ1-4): DTGVSQNPRHKITKRGQNVTFRCDPISEHNRLYWYRQTLGQGPEFLTYFQNEAQLEKSRLLSDRFSAERPKGSFSTLEIQRTEQGDSAMYLCASSSTQGINEKLVFGSGTQLSVL.

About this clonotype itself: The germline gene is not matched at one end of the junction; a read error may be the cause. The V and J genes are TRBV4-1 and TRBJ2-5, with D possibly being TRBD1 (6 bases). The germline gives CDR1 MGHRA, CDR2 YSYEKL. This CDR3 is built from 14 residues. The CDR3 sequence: CPSSLGTPQETQHF. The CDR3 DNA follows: TGCCCCAGCAGCTTGGGGACACCTCAAGAGACCCAGCACTTC.

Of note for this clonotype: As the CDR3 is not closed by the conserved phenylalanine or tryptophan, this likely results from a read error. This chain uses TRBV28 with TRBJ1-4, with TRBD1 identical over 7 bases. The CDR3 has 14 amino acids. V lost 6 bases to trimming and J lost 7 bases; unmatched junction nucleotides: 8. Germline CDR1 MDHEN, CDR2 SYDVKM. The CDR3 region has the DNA TGTGCCAGCAGCGACAGGGTCGGCGGTGAAAAACTGTTTCTT. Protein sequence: CASSDRVGGEKLFL.

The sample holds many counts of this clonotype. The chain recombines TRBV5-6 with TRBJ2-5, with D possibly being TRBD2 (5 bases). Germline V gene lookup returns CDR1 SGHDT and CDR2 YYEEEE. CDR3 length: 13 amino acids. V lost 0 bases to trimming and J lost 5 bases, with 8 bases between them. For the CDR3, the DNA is TGTGCCAGCAGCTTGGGGGGAGAGGAGACCCAGTACTTC. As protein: CASSLGGEETQYF.

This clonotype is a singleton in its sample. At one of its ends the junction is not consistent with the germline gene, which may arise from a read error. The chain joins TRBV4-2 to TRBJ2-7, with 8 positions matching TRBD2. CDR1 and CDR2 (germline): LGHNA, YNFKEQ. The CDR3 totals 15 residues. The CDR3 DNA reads TGTGCCAGCAGCTACATTACGGGAGGGGCCTACGAGCAGTATTTC. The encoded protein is CASSYITGGAYEQYF.

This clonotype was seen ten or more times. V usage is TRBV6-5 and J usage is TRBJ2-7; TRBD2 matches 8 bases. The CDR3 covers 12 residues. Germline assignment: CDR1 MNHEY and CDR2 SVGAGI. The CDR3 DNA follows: TGTGCAGAGAGACTAGCGAACTACGAGCAGTACTTC. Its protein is CAERLANYEQYF.

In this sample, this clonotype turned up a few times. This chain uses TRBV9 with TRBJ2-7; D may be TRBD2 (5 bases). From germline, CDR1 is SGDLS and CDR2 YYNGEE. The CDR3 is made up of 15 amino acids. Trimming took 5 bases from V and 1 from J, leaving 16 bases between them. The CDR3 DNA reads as TGTGCCAGCAGTCCCGTCCCCCTAGCTTCCTACGAGCAGTACTTC. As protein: CASSPVPLASYEQYF.

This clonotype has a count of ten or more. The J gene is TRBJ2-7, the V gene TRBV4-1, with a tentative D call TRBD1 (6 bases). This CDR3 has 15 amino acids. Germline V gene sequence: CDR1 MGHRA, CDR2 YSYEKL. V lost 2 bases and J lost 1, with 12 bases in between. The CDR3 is CASSQLTGISYEQYF. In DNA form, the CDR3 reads TGCGCCAGCAGCCAACTCACAGGGATTTCCTACGAGCAGTACTTC.

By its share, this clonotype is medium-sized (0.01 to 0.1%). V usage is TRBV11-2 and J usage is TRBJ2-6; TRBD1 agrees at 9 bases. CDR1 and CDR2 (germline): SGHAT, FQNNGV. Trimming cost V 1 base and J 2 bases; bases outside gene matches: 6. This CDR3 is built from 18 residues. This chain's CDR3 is CASSLAPGQGPGANVLTF. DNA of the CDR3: TGTGCCAGCAGCTTAGCCCCGGGACAGGGCCCTGGGGCCAACGTCCTGACTTTC.

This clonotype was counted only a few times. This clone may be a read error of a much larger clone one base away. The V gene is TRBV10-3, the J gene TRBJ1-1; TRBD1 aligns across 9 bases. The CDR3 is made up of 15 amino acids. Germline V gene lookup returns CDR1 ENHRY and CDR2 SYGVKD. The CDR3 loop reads CTISEQGAGNTEAFF. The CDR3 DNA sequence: TGTACCATCAGTGAACAGGGGGCAGGGAACACTGAAGCTTTCTTT.

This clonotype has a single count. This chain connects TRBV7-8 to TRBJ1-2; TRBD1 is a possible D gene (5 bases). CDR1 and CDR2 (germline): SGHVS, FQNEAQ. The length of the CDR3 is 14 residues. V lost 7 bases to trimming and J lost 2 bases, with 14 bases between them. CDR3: CASIPGRGNYGYTF. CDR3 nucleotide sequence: TGTGCCAGCATCCCGGGACGGGGGAACTATGGCTACACCTTC. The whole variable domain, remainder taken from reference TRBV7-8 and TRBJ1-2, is GAGVSQSPRYKVAKRGQDVALRCDPISGHVSLFWYQQALGQGPEFLTYFQNEAQLDKSGLPSDRFFAERPEGSVSTLKIQRTQQEDSAVYLCASIPGRGNYGYTFGSGTRLTVV.

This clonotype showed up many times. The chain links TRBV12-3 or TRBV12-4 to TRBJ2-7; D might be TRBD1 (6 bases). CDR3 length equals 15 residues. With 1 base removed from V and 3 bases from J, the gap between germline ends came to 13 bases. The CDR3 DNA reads TGTGCCAGCAGTTTAGTTCGACAGGTCAACTACGAGCAGTACTTC. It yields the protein CASSLVRQVNYEQYF.

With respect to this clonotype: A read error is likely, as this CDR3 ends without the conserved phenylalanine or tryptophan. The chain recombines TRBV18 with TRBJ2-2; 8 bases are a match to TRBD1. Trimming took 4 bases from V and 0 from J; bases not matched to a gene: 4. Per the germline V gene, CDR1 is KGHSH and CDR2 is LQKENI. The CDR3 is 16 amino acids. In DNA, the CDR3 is TGTGCCAGCTCACTACCGACAGGGGCGAACACCGGGGAGCTGTTTCTT. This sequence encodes CASSLPTGANTGELFL.

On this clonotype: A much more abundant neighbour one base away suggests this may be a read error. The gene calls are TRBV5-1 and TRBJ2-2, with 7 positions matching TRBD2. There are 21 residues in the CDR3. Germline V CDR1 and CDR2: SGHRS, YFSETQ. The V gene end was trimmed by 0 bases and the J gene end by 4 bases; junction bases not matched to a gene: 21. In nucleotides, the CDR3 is TGCGCCAGCAGCTTGGCCTATAGTCGTTCTCGGCGGGAGTACGGCACCGGGGAGCTGTTTTTT. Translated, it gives CASSLAYSRSRREYGTGELFF.

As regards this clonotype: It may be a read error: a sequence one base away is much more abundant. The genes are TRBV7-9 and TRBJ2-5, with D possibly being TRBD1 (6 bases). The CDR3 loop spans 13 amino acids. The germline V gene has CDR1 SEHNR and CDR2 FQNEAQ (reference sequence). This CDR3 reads CASSAEGQEIQYF. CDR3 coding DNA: TGTGCCAGCAGCGCCGAGGGACAAGAGATCCAGTACTTC.

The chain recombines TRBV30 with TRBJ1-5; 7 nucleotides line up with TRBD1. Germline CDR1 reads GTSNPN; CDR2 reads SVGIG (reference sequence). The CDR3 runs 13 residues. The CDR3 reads CIWNRGFNQPQHF. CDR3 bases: TGTATCTGGAACAGGGGATTCAATCAGCCCCAGCATTTT.

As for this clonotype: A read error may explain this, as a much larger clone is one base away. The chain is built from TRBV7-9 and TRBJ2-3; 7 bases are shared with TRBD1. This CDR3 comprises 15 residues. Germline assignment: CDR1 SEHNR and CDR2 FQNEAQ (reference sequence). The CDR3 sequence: CACSLVGQGTDTQYF. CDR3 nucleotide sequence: TGTGCCTGCAGCTTAGTCGGACAGGGCACAGATACGCAGTATTTT.

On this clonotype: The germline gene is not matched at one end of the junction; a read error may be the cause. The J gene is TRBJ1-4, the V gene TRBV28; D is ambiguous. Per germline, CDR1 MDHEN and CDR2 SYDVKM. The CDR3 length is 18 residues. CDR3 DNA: TGTGCCAGCAGTCCCCATTTTTCTCCCCGTAAGACAAATGAAAAACTGTCTTTT. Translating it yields CASSPHFSPRKTNEKLSF.